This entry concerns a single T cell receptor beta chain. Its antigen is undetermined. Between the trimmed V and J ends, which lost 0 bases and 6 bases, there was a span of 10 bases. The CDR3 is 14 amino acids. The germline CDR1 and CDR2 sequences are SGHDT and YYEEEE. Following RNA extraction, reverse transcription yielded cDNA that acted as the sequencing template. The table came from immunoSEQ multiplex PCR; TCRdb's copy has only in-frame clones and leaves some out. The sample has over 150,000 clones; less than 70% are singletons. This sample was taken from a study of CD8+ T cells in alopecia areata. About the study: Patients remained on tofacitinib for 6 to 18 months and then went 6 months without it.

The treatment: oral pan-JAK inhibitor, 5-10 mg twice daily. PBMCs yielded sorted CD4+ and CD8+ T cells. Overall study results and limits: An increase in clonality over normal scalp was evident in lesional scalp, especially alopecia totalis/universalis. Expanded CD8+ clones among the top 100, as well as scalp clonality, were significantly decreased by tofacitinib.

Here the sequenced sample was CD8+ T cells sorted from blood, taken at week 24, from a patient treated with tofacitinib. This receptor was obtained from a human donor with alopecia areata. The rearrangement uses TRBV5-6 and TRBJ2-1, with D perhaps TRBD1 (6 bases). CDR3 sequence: CASSLAGQPNEQFF. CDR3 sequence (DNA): TGTGCCAGCAGCTTGGCCGGACAGCCCAATGAGCAGTTCTTC. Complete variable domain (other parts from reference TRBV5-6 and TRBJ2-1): DAGVTQSPTHLIKTRGQQVTLRCSPKSGHDTVSWYQQALGQGPQFIFQYYEEEERQRGNFPDRFSGHQFPNYSSELNVNALLLGDSALYLCASSLAGQPNEQFFGPGTRLTVL.